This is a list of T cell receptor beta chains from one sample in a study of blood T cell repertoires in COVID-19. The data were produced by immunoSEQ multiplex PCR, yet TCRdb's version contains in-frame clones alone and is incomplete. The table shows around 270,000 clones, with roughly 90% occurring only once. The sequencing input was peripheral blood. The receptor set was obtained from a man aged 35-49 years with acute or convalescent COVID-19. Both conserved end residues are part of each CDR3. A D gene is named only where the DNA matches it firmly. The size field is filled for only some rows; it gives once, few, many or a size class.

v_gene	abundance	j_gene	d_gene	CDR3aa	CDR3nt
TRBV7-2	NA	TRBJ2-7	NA	CASSPQAYLSYEQYF	TGTGCCAGCAGCCCACAGGCCTACCTCTCCTACGAGCAGTACTTC
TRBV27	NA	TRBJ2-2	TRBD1	CASSLSGQGTNTGELFF	TGTGCCAGCAGTTTATCGGGACAGGGCACGAACACCGGGGAGCTGTTTTTT
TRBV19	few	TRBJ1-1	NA	CASAAVGPTEAFF	TGTGCCAGTGCCGCCGTGGGGCCCACTGAAGCTTTCTTT
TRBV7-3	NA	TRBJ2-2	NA	CASSLTPGVVAGELFF	TGTGCCAGCAGCTTAACACCGGGGGTCGTTGCCGGGGAGCTGTTTTTT
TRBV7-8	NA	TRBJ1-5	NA	CASSWGLDQPQHF	TGTGCCAGCAGCTGGGGCCTAGATCAGCCCCAGCATTTT
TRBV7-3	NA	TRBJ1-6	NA	CASSLPGGLNNSPLHF	TGTGCCAGCAGCTTACCCGGGGGGTTAAATAATTCACCCCTCCACTTT
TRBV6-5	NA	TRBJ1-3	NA	CASRQQGFWNTIYF	TGTGCCAGCAGACAACAGGGTTTCTGGAACACCATATATTTT
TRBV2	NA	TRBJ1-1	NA	CASRADRLNTEAFF	TGTGCCAGCAGAGCCGACAGGTTGAACACTGAAGCTTTCTTT
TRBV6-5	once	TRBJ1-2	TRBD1	CASSNSGTGAYGYTF	TGTGCCAGCAGTAACTCCGGGACAGGGGCCTATGGCTACACCTTC
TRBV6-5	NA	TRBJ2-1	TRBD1	CASISGTGHHNEQFF	TGTGCCAGCATATCCGGGACAGGGCACCACAATGAGCAGTTCTTC
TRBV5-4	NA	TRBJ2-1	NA	CASSLWGRVGNEQFF	TGTGCCAGCAGCCTCTGGGGGCGGGTGGGCAATGAGCAGTTCTTC
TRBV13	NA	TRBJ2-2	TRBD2	CASSLRTSGNTGELFF	TGTGCCAGCAGCCTGAGGACTAGCGGAAACACCGGGGAGCTGTTTTTT
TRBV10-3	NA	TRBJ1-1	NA	CAISESDRGTEAFF	TGTGCCATCAGTGAGTCTGACCGGGGCACTGAAGCTTTCTTT
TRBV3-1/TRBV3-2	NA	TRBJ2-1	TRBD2	CASSQTSGGDNEQFF	TGTGCCAGCAGCCAAACTAGCGGGGGGGACAATGAGCAGTTCTTC
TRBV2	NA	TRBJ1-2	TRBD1	CASCPGGYGYTF	TGTGCCAGCTGCCCAGGGGGCTATGGCTACACCTTC